Listed below are T cell receptor beta chains from one sample, sequenced in a study of tumor-infiltrating lymphocytes in primary liver carcinoma. TCRdb reprocessed the multiplex PCR reads with MiXCR, giving one entry per CDR3 protein. The top ten hold 5.5% to 8% of the sample, which has 310,000 or so distinct CDR3 sequences, around three fifths seen once. The sequencing input was peripheral blood. The source of these receptors is a man between 40 and 49 years old with primary liver carcinoma and hepatitis B virus infection. CDR3s include the opening cysteine and the closing phenylalanine or tryptophan. The order of the fields is clone size, D gene, V gene, J gene, CDR3 protein, CDR3 DNA. A D gene is named only where the DNA matches it firmly. Expanded clones are given a class, and other clones once, few, many or no size at all.

>-|-|TRBV30|TRBJ1-2
CAFQREGSYGYTF
TGTGCCTTCCAGAGAGAGGGGAGCTATGGCTACACCTTC
>medium-sized|-|TRBV29-1|TRBJ2-5
CSPPKRPTGETQYF
TGCAGCCCACCGAAACGACCGACTGGAGAGACCCAGTACTTC
>-|-|TRBV2|TRBJ2-1
CASRGTRGFF
TGTGCCAGCAGAGGGACACGGGGGTTCTTC
>-|-|TRBV5-5|TRBJ1-3
CVSSQWRTGNTIYF
TGTGTCAGCAGCCAGTGGAGAACTGGAAACACCATATATTTT
>few|TRBD2|TRBV6-5|TRBJ2-7
CASNSKPPGLAGVGSYEQYF
TGTGCCAGCAATTCAAAACCCCCCGGATTAGCGGGAGTCGGGTCCTACGAGCAGTACTTC
>-|-|TRBV4-2|TRBJ2-1
CVSSQDSSKQFF
TGTGTCAGCAGCCAAGATAGCAGTAAGCAGTTCTTC
>once|-|TRBV4-1|TRBJ2-3
CASSQGCPLPGATDTQYF
TGCGCCAGCAGCCAAGGTTGCCCCCTTCCGGGAGCCACAGATACGCAGTATTTT
>-|-|TRBV5-1|TRBJ2-7
CASSLGPGIDSSYEQYF
TGCGCCAGCAGCTTGGGCCCAGGGATCGACTCCTCCTACGAGCAGTACTTC
>-|TRBD1|TRBV4-2|TRBJ2-7
CASCERVGDSHEQYF
TGTGCCAGCTGCGAGAGGGTGGGGGACAGCCACGAGCAGTACTTC
>-|TRBD1|TRBV20-1|TRBJ2-3
CSADIGTGGRTDTQYF
TGCAGTGCTGATATCGGGACAGGTGGGAGGACAGATACGCAGTATTTT